This T cell receptor (beta chain) was observed in a study of CD8+CD57+ T cells in acquired aplastic anemia. Study-level background: Mean yield of DNA from sorted CD4+ and CD8+ cells was 3 to 3.5 ug. The study, taken as a whole, reports: Patients shared 25 to 35 CD8+ CDR3 sequences with controls.

This clonotype appeared once. Its antigen is unidentified. Investigators profiled TCR beta VDJ and CDR3 from genomic DNA template. TCRdb re-analysed the reads in MiXCR, keeping a single row per CDR3 protein. Among around 180,000 distinct CDR3 sequences listed, less than 60% were seen once. Patients selected for sequencing had displayed CD8+CD57+ cell expansion by flow cytometry. Patients were untreated when blood was sampled. This sequence originates from a human donor with aplastic anemia. The sequenced sample was sorted CD4+, CD8+, or CD8+CD57+ T cells (not recorded which) from PBMCs.

CDR3 region: CASSLDPQSYEQYF. CDR3 nucleotides: TGTGCCAGCAGCCTCGACCCCCAATCCTACGAGCAGTACTTC. The J gene is TRBJ2-7, the V gene TRBV7-9; no clear D. The CDR3 has 14 amino acids. Deletions cut 5 bases from V and 1 base from J, with 12 bases between. Germline CDR1 SEHNR, CDR2 FQNEAQ (reference sequence).